This T cell receptor beta chain was documented in a study of cytomegalovirus exposure and HLA in healthy donors. V lost 5 bases, J lost 0 bases, and 10 bases lay in between. Germline CDR1 and CDR2: MNHEY and SMNVEV (reference sequence). The CDR3 is 14 residues long. PCR was performed using 60 Vbeta and 13 Jbeta primers. Here immunoSEQ multiplex PCR was the method, and the copy in TCRdb shows in-frame clones only, minus some. This sample has about 210,000 clones; roughly 85% occur once, and the top ten carry around 1.9%. Study results and caveats: Sequence variants that were highly shared formed a cluster that was likely a sequencing artifact. A list of about 180 TCR beta chains associated with cytomegalovirus was given. In a later analysis, HLA-associated beta chains showed higher expansion and lower generation probabilities than comparable chains. When presence/absence was analysed, sequencing depth was taken to be roughly uniform across donors.

About this clone: The antigen remains unidentified.

The sample comprised PBMCs. The gene calls are TRBV27 and TRBJ1-1, with D maybe TRBD1 (5 bases). The TCR originated in a male donor in good health and CMV-seronegative. This CDR3 is CASSPDSLNTEAFF. The CDR3 bases are TGTGCCAGCAGTCCAGACAGTCTGAACACTGAAGCTTTCTTT.